The next 7 T cell receptor beta chains were all read from a single sample in a study of T cell clones after liver transplantation. Assay: immunoSEQ multiplex PCR; the TCRdb copy retains only in-frame clones and omits some. The table lists 95,000 to 110,000 clones, under 90% of them singletons. Here the sequenced sample was CD4+ T cells from blood, taken approximately 4 years after liver transplant. Receptor source: a human patient who received a liver transplant. Some of the T cells may derive from the graft donor.

The V and J genes are TRBV5-1 and TRBJ2-7, with a tentative D call TRBD2 (7 bases). Trimming removed 4 bases at V and 4 bases at J, with 21 bases between. The CDR3 contains 16 residues. CDR1 SGHRS and CDR2 YFSETQ come from the germline V gene. CDR3 protein: CASSPGDAGASYEQYF. The DNA of the CDR3 is TGCGCCAGCAGCCCGGGGGACGCGGGGGCCTCTTACGAGCAGTACTTC.

This clone was picked up a small number of times. The chain employs TRBV5-3 and TRBJ2-2, with D perhaps matching TRBD1 or TRBD2 (5 bases each). TRBV5-3 carries the ORF label, with uncertain function. The CDR3 consists of 15 residues. V lost 7 bases and J 6 bases, leaving 19 bases between the germline ends. For the CDR3, the DNA is TGTGCCAGATCTCACCCGGGGCCCAAACCCGGGGAGCTGTTTTTT. It yields the protein CARSHPGPKPGELFF.

Here the CDR3 reads CASNRGGRTDTQYF. In DNA, the CDR3 is TGTGCCAGTAATAGGGGGGGCCGCACAGATACGCAGTATTTT. The chain is built from TRBV19 and TRBJ2-3; a weak D match, TRBD2 (7 bases). V lost 7 bases, J lost 1 base, and 12 bases lay in between. Germline V lookup: CDR1 LNHDA, CDR2 SQIVND (reference sequence). The CDR3 has 14 amino acids.

In regard to this clone: One end of the junction is discordant with germline, which a read error may explain. This chain links TRBV10-2 with TRBJ2-7, with 10 bases that match TRBD2. Germline assignment: CDR1 WSHSY and CDR2 SAAADI. The CDR3 is made up of 15 amino acids. The CDR3 region has the DNA TGCGCCAGCAGCGTCCCTATCGGCGGGAGCGGGAGGGCCTCGTTT. This sequence encodes CASSVPIGGSGRASF.

The chain has TRBV12-5 and TRBJ1-3; unclear D gene. This CDR3 is 13 amino acids long. Trimming cost V 4 bases and J 4 bases, with 8 bases left between them. Germline V gene lookup returns CDR1 LGHNT and CDR2 FRNRAP. Here the CDR3 reads CASGYSRGNTIYF. CDR3 bases: TGTGCTAGTGGTTATAGTAGGGGAAACACCATATATTTT. Complete variable domain (other parts from reference TRBV12-5 and TRBJ1-3): DARVTQTPRHKVTEMGQEVTMRCQPILGHNTVFWYRQTMMQGLELLAYFRNRAPLDDSGMPKDRFSAEMPDATLATLKIQPSEPRDSAVYFCASGYSRGNTIYFGEGSWLTVV.

The chain couples TRBV30 to TRBJ2-7; tentatively, D is TRBD1 (6 bases). The length of the CDR3 is 13 residues. Trimming removed 6 bases at V and 3 bases at J, with 15 bases between. The germline CDR1 and CDR2 sequences are GTSNPN and SVGIG (reference sequence). CDR3 protein: CACHRDTVYEQYF. The CDR3 region has the DNA TGTGCCTGTCACCGGGACACGGTCTACGAGCAGTACTTC.

This clone came up once. CDR3 DNA: TGTGCCAGCAGCCAAGACAGGGCGTACGAGCAGTACTTC. Translating gives CASSQDRAYEQYF. The chain recombines TRBV27 with TRBJ2-7; TRBD1 matches 7 bases. Germline CDR1 reads MNHEY; CDR2 reads SMNVEV (reference sequence). The CDR3 extends over 13 amino acids. V lost 6 bases, J lost 4 bases, and 6 bases stayed unmatched.